This TCR beta chain stems from a study of CD8 T cells in Susac syndrome. CDR1 and CDR2 (germline): KGHSH, LQKENI. The CDR3 runs 15 residues. V shed 3 bases and J 4 bases; nucleotides not matched to a gene: 8. A quantity of about 0.5 to 1 ug RNA underwent reverse transcription using random hexamers. Amplification of the TCR beta CDR3 was carried out by immunoSEQ multiplex PCR, which spanned a total of 54 Vbeta and 13 Jbeta segments. In TCRdb, the immunoSEQ multiplex PCR reads were re-called with MiXCR into one record per CDR3 protein. This sample has approximately 200,000 distinct CDR3 sequences, with 85% to 95% found just once. In blood CD8+ and CD4+ T cells, TCR beta underwent sequencing. Both CD4+ and CD8+ T cells were negatively isolated, and TEMRA cells underwent FACS enrichment.

This sequence joins TRBV18 and TRBJ2-5, with 7 positions matching TRBD1. Specimen: CD4+ T cells from PBMCs. The source of this sequence is a human donor with multiple sclerosis. The CDR3 sequence is CASSPRAGGLETQYF. In DNA, the CDR3 is TGTGCCAGCTCACCCCGGGCAGGGGGTTTAGAGACCCAGTACTTC.